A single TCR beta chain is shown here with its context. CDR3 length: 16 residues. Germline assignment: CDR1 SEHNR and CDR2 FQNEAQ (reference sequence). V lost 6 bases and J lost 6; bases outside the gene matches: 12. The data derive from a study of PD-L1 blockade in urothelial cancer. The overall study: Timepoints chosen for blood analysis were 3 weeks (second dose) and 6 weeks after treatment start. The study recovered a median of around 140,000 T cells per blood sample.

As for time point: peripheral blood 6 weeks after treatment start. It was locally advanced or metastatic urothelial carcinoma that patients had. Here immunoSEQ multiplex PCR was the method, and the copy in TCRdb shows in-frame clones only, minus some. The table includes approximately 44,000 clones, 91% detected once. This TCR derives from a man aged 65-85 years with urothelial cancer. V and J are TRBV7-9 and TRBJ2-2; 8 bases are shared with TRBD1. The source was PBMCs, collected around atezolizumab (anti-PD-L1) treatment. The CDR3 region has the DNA TGTGCCAGCAGGTCTGCGGACAGGGTATGGGCCGGGGAGCTGTTTTTT. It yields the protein CASRSADRVWAGELFF.